This TCR beta chain is drawn from a study of blood T cells in healthy people across ages. This clonotype occurred a few times. The use of a sample-barcoded 5' primer and a J-beta primer mix characterized a second PCR of about 7 to 12 cycles. TCRdb reprocessed the 5' RACE reads with MiXCR, giving one entry per CDR3 protein. This sample has more than 600,000 distinct CDR3 sequences, with around 25% found just once. J was trimmed by 4 bases and V by 5 bases; bases with no gene match: 6. The germline gives CDR1 SQVTM, CDR2 ANQGSEA. The CDR3 length is 13 residues. This sample also appeared in a second study, on T cells of mothers and their children.

The genes are TRBV29-1 and TRBJ1-2, with 8 bases matching TRBD1. The receptor was derived from a boy younger than 18 in good health. The sequenced sample consisted of blood. The CDR3 here is CSVTPGGAYGYTF. CDR3 bases: TGCAGCGTTACACCAGGGGGCGCCTATGGCTACACCTTC.